This T cell receptor beta chain was sequenced during a study of CD8 T cells in Susac syndrome. Random hexamers were used to reverse transcribe an amount of roughly 0.45 to 1 ug RNA. Each CDR3 protein gets one entry after TCRdb re-called the immunoSEQ multiplex PCR reads with MiXCR. The table lists roughly 200,000 distinct CDR3 sequences, around 94% of them singletons. Diagnostic criteria defined recently for definite or probable disease were met by the Susac syndrome patients. V lost 6 bases and J lost 3; bases outside the gene matches: 18. This CDR3 contains 20 residues. Germline V gives CDR1 MNHNS, CDR2 SASEGT.

The chain carries TRBV6-1 and TRBJ2-6; 9 nucleotides align to TRBD1. This TCR was recovered from a human donor with Susac syndrome. Input material: CD4+ T cells from PBMCs. This chain's CDR3 is CASSRLDRGLTRVGANVLTF. For the CDR3, the DNA is TGTGCCAGCAGCCGACTCGACAGGGGGTTGACTCGGGTTGGGGCCAACGTCCTGACTTTC.